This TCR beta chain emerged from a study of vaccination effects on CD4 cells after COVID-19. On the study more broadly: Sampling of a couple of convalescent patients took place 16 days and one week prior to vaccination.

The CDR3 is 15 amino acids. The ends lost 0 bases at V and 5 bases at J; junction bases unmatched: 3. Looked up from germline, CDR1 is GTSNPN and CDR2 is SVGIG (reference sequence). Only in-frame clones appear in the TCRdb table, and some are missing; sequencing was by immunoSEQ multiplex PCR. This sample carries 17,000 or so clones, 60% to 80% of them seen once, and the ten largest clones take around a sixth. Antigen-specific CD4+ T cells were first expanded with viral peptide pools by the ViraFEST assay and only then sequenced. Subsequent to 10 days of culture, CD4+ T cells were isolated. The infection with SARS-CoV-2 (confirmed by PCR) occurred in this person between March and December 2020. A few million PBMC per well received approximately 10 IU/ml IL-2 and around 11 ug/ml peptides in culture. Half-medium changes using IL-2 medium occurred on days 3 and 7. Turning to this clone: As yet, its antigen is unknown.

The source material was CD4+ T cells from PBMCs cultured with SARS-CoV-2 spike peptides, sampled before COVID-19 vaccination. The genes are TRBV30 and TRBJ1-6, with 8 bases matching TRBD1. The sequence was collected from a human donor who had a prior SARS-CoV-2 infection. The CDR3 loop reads CAWSVQTGDNSPLHF. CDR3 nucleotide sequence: TGTGCCTGGAGTGTACAGACAGGGGATAATTCACCCCTCCACTTT.